This TCR beta chain derives from a study of OX40 agonist ivuxolimab in advanced cancers. Overall study context: Patients' therapy was ivuxolimab, an antibody that acts as an agonist of OX40 (CD134). Cancers in dose escalation were hepatocellular, melanoma, renal cell and head and neck.

The CDR3 has 12 residues. Germline CDR1 is SGHNT and CDR2 is YENEEA. Trimming shortened V by 3 bases and J by 3 bases, and 5 bases separated the two germline ends. Only in-frame clones appear in the TCRdb table, and some are missing; sequencing was by immunoSEQ multiplex PCR. The data show tens of thousands of clones, 80% to 85% seen once. The source of this sequence is an adult with an advanced solid tumor such as melanoma, head and neck, liver or kidney cancer. The sequencing used CD4+ or CD8+ T cells sorted from blood, collected in a trial of the OX40 agonist ivuxolimab. J is TRBJ1-1 and V is TRBV11-3; D call uncertain. CDR3 sequence: CASSFGDTEAFF. In nucleotides, the CDR3 is TGTGCCAGCAGCTTTGGGGACACTGAAGCTTTCTTT. Filled out from reference TRBV11-3 and TRBJ1-1, the complete variable domain reads EAGVVQSPRYKIIEKKQPVAFWCNPISGHNTLYWYLQNLGQGPELLIRYENEEAVDDSQLPKDRFSAERLKGVDSTLKIQPAELGDSAVYLCASSFGDTEAFFGQGTRLTVV.